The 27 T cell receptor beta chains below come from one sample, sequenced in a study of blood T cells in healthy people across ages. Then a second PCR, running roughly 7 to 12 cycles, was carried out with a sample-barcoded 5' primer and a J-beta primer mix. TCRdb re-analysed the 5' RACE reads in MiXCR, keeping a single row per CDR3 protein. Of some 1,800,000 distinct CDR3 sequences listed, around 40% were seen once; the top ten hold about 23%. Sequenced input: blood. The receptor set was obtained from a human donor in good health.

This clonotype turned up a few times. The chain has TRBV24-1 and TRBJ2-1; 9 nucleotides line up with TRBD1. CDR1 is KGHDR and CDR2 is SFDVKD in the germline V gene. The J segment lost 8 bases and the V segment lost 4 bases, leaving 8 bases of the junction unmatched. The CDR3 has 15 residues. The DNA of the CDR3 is TGTGCCACCAGTGAATCGGGACAGGGTTTCGATGAGCAGTTCTTC. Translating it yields CATSESGQGFDEQFF.

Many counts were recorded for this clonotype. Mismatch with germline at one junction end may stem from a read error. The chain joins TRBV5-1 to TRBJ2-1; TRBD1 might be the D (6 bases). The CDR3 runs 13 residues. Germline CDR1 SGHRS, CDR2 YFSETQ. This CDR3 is CASSPDSYNEQFF. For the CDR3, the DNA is TGTGCCAGCAGCCCGGACAGCTACAATGAGCAGTTCTTC.

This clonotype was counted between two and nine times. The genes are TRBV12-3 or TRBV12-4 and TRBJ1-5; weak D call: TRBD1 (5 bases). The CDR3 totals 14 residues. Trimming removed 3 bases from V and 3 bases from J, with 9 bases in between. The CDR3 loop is CASSFTGNNQPQHF. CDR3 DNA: TGTGCCAGCAGTTTCACAGGCAACAATCAGCCCCAGCATTTT.

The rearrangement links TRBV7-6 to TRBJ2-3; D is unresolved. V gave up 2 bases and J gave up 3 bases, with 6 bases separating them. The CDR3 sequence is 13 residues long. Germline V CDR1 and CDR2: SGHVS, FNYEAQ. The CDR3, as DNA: TGTGCCAGCAGCTTACAGTTTACAGATACGCAGTATTTT. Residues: CASSLQFTDTQYF. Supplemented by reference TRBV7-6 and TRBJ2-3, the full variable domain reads GAGVSQSPRYKVTKRGQDVALRCDPISGHVSLYWYRQALGQGPEFLTYFNYEAQQDKSGLPNDRFSAERPEGSISTLTIQRTEQRDSAMYRCASSLQFTDTQYFGPGTRLTVL.

The CDR3, as DNA: TGTGCCAGCAGCTTCCGTTCTGGAAACACCATATATTTT. Translating gives CASSFRSGNTIYF. The chain employs TRBV5-5 and TRBJ1-3; D unresolved. V was trimmed by 2 bases and J by 1 base, leaving 4 bases between them. CDR1 and CDR2 (germline): SGHKS, YYEKEE (reference sequence). CDR3 length: 13 amino acids.

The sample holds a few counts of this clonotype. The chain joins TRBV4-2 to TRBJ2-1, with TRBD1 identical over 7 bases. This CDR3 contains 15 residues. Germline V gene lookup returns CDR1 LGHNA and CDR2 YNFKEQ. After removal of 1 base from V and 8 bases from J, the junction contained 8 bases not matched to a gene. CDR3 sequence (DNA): TGTGCCAGCAGCCAAGGGTACAGGGGTCGCGATGAGCAGTTCTTC. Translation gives CASSQGYRGRDEQFF.

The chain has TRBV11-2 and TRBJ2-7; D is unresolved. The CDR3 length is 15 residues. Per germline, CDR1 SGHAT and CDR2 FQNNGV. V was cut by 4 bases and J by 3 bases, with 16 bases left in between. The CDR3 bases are TGTGCCAGCAGCTCGGTATTTCCAGAGAACTACGAGCAGTACTTC. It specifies CASSSVFPENYEQYF.

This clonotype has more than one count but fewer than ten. The CDR3, as DNA: TGCGCCAGCAGCCTGGGCGGGGGGGATGTTTGGGACGAGCAGTACTTC. Protein sequence: CASSLGGGDVWDEQYF. The chain joins TRBV5-1 to TRBJ2-7, with 9 bases lining up with TRBD2. CDR1 is SGHRS and CDR2 is YFSETQ in the germline V gene. The J segment lost 5 bases and the V segment lost 4 bases, leaving 13 bases of the junction unmatched. The CDR3 loop spans 16 amino acids. The variable domain in full, with the rest retrieved from reference TRBV5-1 and TRBJ2-7, is KAGVTQTPRYLIKTRGQQVTLSCSPISGHRSVSWYQQTPGQGLQFLFEYFSETQRNKGNFPGRFSGRQFSNSRSEMNVSTLELGDSALYLCASSLGGGDVWDEQYFGPGTRLTVT.

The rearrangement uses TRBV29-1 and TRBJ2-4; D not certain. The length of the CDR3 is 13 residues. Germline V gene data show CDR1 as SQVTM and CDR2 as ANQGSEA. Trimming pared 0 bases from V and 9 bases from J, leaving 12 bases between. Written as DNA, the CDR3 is TGCAGCGTTGAAGAAAATGGCGGAAGCATTCAGTACTTC. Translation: CSVEENGGSIQYF.

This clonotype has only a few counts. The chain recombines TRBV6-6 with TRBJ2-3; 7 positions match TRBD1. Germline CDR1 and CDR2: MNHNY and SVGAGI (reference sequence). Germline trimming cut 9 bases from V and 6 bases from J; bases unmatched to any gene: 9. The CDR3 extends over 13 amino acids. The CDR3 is CASRTGAWDTQYF. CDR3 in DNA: TGTGCCAGTCGGACAGGCGCATGGGATACGCAGTATTTT.

CDR3 sequence reads: CASSLVPMPQHF. In DNA, the CDR3 is TGTGCCAGCAGTTTAGTGCCAATGCCCCAGCATTTT. The rearrangement joins TRBV12-3 or TRBV12-4 to TRBJ1-5; no clear D. CDR3 length: 12 residues. Trimming stripped 1 base from V and 9 bases from J, with 7 bases between.

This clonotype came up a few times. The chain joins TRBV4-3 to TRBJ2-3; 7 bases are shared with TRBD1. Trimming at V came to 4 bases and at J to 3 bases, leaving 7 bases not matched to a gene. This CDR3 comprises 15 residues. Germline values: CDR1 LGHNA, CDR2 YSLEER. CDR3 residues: CASSPQGVITDTQYF. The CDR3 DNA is TGCGCCAGCAGCCCGCAGGGGGTGATAACAGATACGCAGTATTTT.

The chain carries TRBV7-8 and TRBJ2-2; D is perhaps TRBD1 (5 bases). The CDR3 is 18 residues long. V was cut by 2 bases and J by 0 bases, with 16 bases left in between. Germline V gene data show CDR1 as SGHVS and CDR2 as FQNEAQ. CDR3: CASSLQGALLANTGELFF. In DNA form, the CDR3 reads TGTGCCAGCAGCTTACAAGGGGCCCTCCTCGCGAACACCGGGGAGCTGTTTTTT.

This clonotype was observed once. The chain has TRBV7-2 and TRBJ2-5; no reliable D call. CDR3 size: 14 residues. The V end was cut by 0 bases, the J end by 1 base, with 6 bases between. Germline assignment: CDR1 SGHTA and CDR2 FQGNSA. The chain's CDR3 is CASSLAEGQETQYF. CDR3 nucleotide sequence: TGTGCCAGCAGCTTAGCAGAAGGCCAAGAGACCCAGTACTTC. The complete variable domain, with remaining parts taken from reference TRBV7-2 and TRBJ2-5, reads GAGVSQSPSNKVTEKGKDVELRCDPISGHTALYWYRQSLGQGLEFLIYFQGNSAPDKSGLPSDRFSAERTGGSVSTLTIQRTQQEDSAVYLCASSLAEGQETQYFGPGTRLLVL.

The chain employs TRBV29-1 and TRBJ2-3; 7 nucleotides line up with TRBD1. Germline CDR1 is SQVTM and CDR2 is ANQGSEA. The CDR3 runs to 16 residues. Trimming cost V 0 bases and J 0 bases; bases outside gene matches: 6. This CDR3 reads CSVEDWTGHSTDTQYF. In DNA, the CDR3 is TGCAGCGTTGAAGATTGGACAGGCCATAGCACAGATACGCAGTATTTT.

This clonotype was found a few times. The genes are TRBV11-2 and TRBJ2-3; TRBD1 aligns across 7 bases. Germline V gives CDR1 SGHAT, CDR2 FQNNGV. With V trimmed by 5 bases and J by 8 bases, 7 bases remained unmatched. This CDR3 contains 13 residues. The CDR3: CASSLDRLGTQYF. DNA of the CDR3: TGTGCCAGCAGCCTGGACAGGTTGGGTACGCAGTATTTT.

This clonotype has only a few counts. The CDR3 region has the DNA TGTGCCAGCAGCCCCGGGGCTGGCTCCTACAATGAGCAGTTCTTC. Amino acids: CASSPGAGSYNEQFF. V gene TRBV12-3 or TRBV12-4 combines with J gene TRBJ2-1; TRBD1 or TRBD2 may be the D gene (5 bases each). Trimming cost V 6 bases and J 0 bases, with 12 bases left between them. CDR3 size: 15 residues.

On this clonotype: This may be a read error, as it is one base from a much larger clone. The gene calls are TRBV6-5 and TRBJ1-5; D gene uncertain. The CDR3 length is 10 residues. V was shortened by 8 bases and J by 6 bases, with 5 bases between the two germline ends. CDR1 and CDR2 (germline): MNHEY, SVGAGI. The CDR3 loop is CASGSQPQHF. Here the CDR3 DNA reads TGTGCCAGCGGCAGTCAGCCCCAGCATTTT.

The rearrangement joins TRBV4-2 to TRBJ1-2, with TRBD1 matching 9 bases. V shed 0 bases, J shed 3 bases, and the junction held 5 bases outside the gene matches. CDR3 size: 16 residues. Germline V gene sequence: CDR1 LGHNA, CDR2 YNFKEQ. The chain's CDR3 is CASSQDVGTGYYGYTF. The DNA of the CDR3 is TGTGCCAGCAGCCAAGATGTCGGGACAGGGTACTATGGCTACACCTTC.

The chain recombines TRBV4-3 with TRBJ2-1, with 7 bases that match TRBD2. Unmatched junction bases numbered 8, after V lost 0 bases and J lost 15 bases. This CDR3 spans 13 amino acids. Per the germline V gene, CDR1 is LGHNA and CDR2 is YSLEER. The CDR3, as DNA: TGCGCCAGCAGCCAAGAAAGGAGGACTAGACCGTTCTTC. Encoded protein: CASSQERRTRPFF.

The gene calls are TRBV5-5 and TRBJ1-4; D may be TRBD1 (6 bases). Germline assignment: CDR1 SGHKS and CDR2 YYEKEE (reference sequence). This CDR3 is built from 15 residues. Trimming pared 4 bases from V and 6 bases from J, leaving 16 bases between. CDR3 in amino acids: CASSPDRFRDEKLFF. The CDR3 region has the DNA TGTGCCAGCAGCCCCGACAGGTTTCGCGATGAAAAACTGTTTTTT. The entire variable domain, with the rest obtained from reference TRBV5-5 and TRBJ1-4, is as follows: DAGVTQSPTHLIKTRGQQVTLRCSPISGHKSVSWYQQVLGQGPQFIFQYYEKEERGRGNFPDRFSARQFPNYSSELNVNALLLGDSALYLCASSPDRFRDEKLFFGSGTQLSVL.

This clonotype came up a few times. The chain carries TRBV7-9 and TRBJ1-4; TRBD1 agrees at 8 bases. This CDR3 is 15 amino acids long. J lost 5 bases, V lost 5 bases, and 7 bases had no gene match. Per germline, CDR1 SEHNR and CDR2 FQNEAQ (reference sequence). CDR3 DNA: TGTGCCAGCAGCGCTAGGACAGGGTTCAATGAAAAACTGTTTTTT. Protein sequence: CASSARTGFNEKLFF.

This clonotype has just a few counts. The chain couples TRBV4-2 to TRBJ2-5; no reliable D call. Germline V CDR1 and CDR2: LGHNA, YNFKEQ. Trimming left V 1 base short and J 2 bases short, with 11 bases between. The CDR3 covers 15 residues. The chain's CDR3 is CASSQGFSGQETQYF. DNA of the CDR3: TGTGCCAGCAGCCAAGGATTTTCAGGACAAGAGACCCAGTACTTC.

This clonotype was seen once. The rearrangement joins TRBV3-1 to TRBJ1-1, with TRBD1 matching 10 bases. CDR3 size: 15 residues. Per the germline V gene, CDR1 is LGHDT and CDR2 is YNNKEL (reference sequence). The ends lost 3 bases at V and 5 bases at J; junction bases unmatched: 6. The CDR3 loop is CASSHRTGGRTEAFF. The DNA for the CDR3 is TGTGCCAGCAGCCATAGGACAGGGGGTCGAACTGAAGCTTTCTTT.

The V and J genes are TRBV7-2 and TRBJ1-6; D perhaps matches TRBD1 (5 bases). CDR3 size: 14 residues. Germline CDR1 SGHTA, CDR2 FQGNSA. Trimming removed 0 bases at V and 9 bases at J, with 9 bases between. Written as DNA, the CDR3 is TGTGCCAGCAGCTTAGCGGGCAGGGCTTCACCCCTCCACTTT. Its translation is CASSLAGRASPLHF.

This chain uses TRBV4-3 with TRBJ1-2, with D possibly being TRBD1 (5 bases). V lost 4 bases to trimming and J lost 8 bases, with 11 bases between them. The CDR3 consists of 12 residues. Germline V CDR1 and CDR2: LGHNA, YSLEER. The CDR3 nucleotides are TGCGCCAGCAGCCGCAGGGACTGGGGCTACACCTTC. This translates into CASSRRDWGYTF.

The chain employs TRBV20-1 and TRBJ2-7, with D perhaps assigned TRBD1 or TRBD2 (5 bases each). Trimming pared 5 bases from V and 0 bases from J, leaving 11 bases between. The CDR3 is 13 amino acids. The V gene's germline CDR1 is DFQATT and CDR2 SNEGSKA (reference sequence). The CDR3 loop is CSADRDGSYEQYF. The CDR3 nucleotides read TGCAGTGCTGACCGGGACGGCTCCTACGAGCAGTACTTC.